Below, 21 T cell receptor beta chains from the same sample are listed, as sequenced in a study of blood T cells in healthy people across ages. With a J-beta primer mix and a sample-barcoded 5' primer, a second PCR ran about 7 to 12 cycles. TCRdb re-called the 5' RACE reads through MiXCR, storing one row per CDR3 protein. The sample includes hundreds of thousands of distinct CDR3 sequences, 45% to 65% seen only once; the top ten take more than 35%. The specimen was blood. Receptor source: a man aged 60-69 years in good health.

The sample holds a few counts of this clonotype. The chain's CDR3 is CASSLWLGLSSPLHF. CDR3 DNA sequence: TGTGCCAGCAGCTTATGGTTGGGGCTATCTTCACCCCTCCACTTT. The rearrangement uses TRBV7-2 and TRBJ1-6, with TRBD1 as a possible D gene (5 bases). The germline V and J ends were trimmed by 2 bases and 9 bases, with 14 bases remaining between them. From germline, CDR1 is SGHTA and CDR2 FQGNSA. The CDR3 consists of 15 residues.

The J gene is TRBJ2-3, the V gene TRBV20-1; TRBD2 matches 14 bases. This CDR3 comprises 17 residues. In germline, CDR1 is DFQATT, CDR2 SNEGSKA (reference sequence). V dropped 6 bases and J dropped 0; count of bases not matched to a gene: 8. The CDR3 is CSAAGTSGGTSTDTQYF. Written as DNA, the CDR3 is TGCAGTGCAGCCGGGACTAGCGGGGGCACTAGCACAGATACGCAGTATTTT.

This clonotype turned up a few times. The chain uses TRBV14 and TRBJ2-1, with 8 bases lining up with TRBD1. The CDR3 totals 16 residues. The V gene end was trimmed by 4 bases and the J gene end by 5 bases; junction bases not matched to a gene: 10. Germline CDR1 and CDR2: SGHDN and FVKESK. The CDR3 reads CASSPIGQGAHNEQFF. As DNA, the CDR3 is TGTGCCAGCAGCCCAATAGGCCAGGGGGCGCACAATGAGCAGTTCTTC.

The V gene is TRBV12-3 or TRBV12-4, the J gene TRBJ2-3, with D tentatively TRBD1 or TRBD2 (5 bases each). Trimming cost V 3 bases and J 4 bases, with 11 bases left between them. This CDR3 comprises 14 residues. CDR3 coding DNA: TGTGCCAGCAGTTTTGGGGGTTGGGCAGATACGCAGTATTTT. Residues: CASSFGGWADTQYF.

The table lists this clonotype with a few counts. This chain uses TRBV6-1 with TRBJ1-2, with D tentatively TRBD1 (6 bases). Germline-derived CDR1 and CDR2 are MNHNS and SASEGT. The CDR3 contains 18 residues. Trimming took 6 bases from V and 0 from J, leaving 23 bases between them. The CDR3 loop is CASSRMFMGGAPNYGYTF. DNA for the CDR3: TGTGCCAGCAGCCGGATGTTCATGGGGGGGGCCCCTAACTATGGCTACACCTTC.

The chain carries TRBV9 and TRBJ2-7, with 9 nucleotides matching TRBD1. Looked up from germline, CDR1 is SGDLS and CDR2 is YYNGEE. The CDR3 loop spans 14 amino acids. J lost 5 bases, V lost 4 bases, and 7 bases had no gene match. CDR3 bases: TGTGCCAGCAGCTTCCGGGACAGGGCTGACGAGCAGTACTTC. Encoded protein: CASSFRDRADEQYF.

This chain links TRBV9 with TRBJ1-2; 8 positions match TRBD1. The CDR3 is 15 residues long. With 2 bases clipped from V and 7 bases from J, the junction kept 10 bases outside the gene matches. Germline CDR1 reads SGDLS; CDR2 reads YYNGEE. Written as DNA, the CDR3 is TGTGCCAGCAGCGTGCTAGGACAGGGACAAATTGGCTACACCTTC. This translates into CASSVLGQGQIGYTF.

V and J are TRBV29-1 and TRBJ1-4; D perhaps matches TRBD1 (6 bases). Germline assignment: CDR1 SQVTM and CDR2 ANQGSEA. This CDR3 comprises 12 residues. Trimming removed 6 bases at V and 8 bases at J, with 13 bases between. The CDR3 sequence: CSVTGGDEKLFF. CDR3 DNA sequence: TGCAGCGTGACAGGCGGTGACGAAAAACTGTTTTTT.

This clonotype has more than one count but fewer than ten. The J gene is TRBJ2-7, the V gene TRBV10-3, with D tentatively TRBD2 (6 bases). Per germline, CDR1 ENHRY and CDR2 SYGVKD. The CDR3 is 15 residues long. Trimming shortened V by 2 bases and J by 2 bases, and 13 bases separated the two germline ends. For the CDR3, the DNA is TGTGCCATCAGTGAGAGGGGACTTCCAACCTACGAGCAGTACTTC. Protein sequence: CAISERGLPTYEQYF.

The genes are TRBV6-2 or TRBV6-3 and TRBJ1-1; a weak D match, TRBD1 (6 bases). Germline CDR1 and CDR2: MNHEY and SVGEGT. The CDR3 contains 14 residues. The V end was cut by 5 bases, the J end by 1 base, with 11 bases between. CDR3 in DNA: TGTGCCAGCAGTCCCGGGACAAGGAACACTGAAGCTTTCTTT. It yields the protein CASSPGTRNTEAFF.

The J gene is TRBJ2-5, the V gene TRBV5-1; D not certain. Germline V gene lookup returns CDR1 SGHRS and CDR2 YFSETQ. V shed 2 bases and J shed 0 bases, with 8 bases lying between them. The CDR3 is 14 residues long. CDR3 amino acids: CASSLPAYQETQYF. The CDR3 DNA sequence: TGCGCCAGCAGCTTACCAGCCTACCAAGAGACCCAGTACTTC.

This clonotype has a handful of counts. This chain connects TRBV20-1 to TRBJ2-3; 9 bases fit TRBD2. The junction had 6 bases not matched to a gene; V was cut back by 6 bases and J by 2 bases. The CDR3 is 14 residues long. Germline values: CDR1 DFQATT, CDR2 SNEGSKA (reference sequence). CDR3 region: CSAYLAGLTDTQYF. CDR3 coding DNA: TGCAGTGCATATCTAGCGGGGCTCACAGATACGCAGTATTTT.

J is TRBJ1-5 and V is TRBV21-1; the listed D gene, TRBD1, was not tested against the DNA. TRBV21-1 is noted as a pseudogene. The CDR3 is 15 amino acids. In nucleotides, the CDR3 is TGTGCCAGCAGCAGAAAACAGGGGACTAATCAGCCCCAGCATTTT. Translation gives CASSRKQGTNQPQHF.

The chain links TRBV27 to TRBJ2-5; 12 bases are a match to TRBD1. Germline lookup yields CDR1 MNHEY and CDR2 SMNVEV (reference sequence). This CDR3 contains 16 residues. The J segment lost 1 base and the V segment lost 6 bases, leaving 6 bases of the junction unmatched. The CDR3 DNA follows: TGTGCCAGCAGACCAGGGACAGGGGGCTCCCAAGAGACCCAGTACTTC. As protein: CASRPGTGGSQETQYF.

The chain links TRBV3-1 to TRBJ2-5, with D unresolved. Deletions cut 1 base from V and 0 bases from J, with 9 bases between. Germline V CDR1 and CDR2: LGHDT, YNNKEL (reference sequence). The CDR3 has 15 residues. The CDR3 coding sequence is TGTGCCAGCAGCCAAGCGGTTATGTACCAAGAGACCCAGTACTTC. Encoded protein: CASSQAVMYQETQYF.

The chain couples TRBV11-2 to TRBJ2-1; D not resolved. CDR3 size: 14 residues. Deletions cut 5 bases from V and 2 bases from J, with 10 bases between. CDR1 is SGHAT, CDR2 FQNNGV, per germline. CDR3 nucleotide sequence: TGTGCCAGCAGCGGCCCGGCAACCTACAATGAGCAGTTCTTC. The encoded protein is CASSGPATYNEQFF.

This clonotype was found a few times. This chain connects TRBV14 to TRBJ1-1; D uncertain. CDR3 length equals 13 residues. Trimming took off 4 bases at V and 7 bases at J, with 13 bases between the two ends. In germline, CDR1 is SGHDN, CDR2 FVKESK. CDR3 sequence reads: CASSPRPRGEAFF. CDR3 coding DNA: TGTGCCAGCAGCCCCCGACCCCGGGGTGAAGCTTTCTTT.

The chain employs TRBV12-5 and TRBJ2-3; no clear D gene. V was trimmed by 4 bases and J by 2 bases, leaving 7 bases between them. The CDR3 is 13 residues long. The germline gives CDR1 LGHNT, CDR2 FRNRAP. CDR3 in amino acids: CASGSTVTDTQYF. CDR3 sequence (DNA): TGTGCTAGTGGTTCCACGGTCACAGATACGCAGTATTTT.

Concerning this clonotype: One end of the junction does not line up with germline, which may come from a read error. This CDR3 reads CASSSTGVGGGATDTQYF. In DNA form, the CDR3 reads TGTGCTAGCAGCTCGACAGGGGTTGGCGGGGGGGCCACAGATACGCAGTATTTT. This chain links TRBV7-2 with TRBJ2-3; TRBD2 might be the D (9 bases). Per the germline V gene, CDR1 is SGHTA and CDR2 is FQGNSA. CDR3 length: 18 amino acids.

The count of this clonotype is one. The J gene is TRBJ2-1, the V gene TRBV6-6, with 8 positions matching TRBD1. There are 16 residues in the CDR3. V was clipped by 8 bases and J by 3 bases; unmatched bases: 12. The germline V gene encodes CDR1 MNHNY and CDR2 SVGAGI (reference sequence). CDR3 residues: CASSDPADRVYNEQFF. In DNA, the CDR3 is TGTGCCAGCTCCGACCCCGCGGACAGGGTCTACAATGAGCAGTTCTTC.

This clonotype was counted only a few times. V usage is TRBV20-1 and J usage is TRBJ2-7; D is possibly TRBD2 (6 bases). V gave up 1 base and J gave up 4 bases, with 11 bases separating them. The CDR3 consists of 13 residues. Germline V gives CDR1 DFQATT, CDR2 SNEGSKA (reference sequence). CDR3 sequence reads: CSARAGGRYEQYF. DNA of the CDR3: TGCAGTGCTAGAGCTGGGGGGAGGTACGAGCAGTACTTC.